This TCR beta chain is from a study of breast tumors, draining lymph nodes, adjacent tissues. Findings and limits, study-wide: Luminal-like breast cancer showed significantly greater tumor-nontumor repertoire similarity than basal-like breast cancer did. Most tumor T cells seemingly derive from lymph node, then expand in tumor. Tumors had less TCR diversity than lymph nodes, more than nontumor tissue. Tumor T cell lymph node origin was a supported hypothesis, not proven.

Axillary draining lymph nodes of breast cancer patients supplied the node samples. This clonotype came up many times. Its antigen remains unidentified. A single record per CDR3 protein comes from TCRdb applying MiXCR to the multiplex PCR reads. The data hold 150,000 to 250,000 distinct CDR3 sequences, with around 33% observed a single time. The CDR3 has 16 residues. Germline CDR1 reads SGHRS; CDR2 reads YFSETQ. V shed 0 bases and J 5 bases; nucleotides not matched to a gene: 9. The sample taken for sequencing was axillary lymph node tissue. This chain connects TRBV5-1 to TRBJ2-3, with 7 bases lining up with TRBD2. The receptor's source is a female donor with breast cancer. Some clones in this sample may be carry-over from other donors' samples. The CDR3 region has the DNA TGCGCCAGCAGCTTGGCTAGCGGCCCATTGGGAGATACGCAGTATTTT. Amino acid sequence: CASSLASGPLGDTQYF.